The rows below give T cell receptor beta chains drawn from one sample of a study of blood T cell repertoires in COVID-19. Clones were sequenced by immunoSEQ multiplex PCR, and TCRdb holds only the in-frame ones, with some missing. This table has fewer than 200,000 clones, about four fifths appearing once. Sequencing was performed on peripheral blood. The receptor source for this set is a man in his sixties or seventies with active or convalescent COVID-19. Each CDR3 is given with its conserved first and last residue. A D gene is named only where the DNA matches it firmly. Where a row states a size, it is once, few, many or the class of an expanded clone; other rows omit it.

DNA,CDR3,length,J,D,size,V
TGTGCCAGCAGCCAAGATCACGGGAGATTAGCCAAAAACATTCAGTACTTC,CASSQDHGRLAKNIQYF,17,TRBJ2-4,.,.,TRBV4-2
TGCAGTGCTAGTAGCGGGAGGAATAATGAGCAGTTCTTC,CSASSGRNNEQFF,13,TRBJ2-1,TRBD2,.,TRBV20-1
TGTGCCTGGAGTGTAACGGGAGATACGCAGTATTTT,CAWSVTGDTQYF,12,TRBJ2-3,.,.,TRBV30
TGCGCCAGCAGCCAAGCTATTGACAGGGTACAGGGGACTGAAGCTTTCTTT,CASSQAIDRVQGTEAFF,17,TRBJ1-1,TRBD1,.,TRBV4-1
TGTGCCAGCAGTTACTCGACAGGGCATACGCAGTATTTT,CASSYSTGHTQYF,13,TRBJ2-3,TRBD1,.,TRBV6-6
TGTGCCAGCAGTTCCCGGGGATCTGCTGGAAACACCATATATTTT,CASSSRGSAGNTIYF,15,TRBJ1-3,.,.,TRBV7-9
TGTGCCAGCAGTTCGGCCAAGACTAGTTTGGCCGGGGAGCTGTTTTTT,CASSSAKTSLAGELFF,16,TRBJ2-2,.,.,TRBV6-2/TRBV6-3
TGTGCCAGCAGCGTCGGGACAGGAAGCGAGCAGTACTTC,CASSVGTGSEQYF,13,TRBJ2-7,TRBD1,few,TRBV2
TGCGCCAGCAGTGACGGCTACCGGGACATAACAGATACGCAGTATTTT,CASSDGYRDITDTQYF,16,TRBJ2-3,.,.,TRBV10-1
TGTGCCAGCAGCCGAGACAGGGGGCTGGGCGAGCAGTACTTC,CASSRDRGLGEQYF,14,TRBJ2-7,TRBD1,.,TRBV11-3
TGTGCCACCAGTGACCCGATGGGAGGGAAAGATACCGGGGAGCTGTTTTTT,CATSDPMGGKDTGELFF,17,TRBJ2-2,TRBD2,.,TRBV24-1
TGCGCCAGCAGCTTGGAGGGGATCGGCACTGAAGCTTTCTTT,CASSLEGIGTEAFF,14,TRBJ1-1,.,.,TRBV5-1
TGTGCCAGCAGTGCGACAGGGGGAGAGACCCAGTACTTC,CASSATGGETQYF,13,TRBJ2-5,TRBD1,.,TRBV27